Sequencing of this T cell receptor (beta chain) was carried out in a study of beta chain features in type 1 diabetes. General study points: Using cDNA template may skew counts toward highly expressing activated cells. No resolution was reached here on whether HLA type influences TCRB rearrangement. Shortening of TCRB CDR3s, moderate but significant, appeared in all four CD4+ subsets of Type 1 diabetes patients. PCR might pick shorter templates more often, in the same way for patients and controls.

Reverse transcribing all isolated RNA meant expressed TCRB transcripts were sequenced. TCRdb keeps only in-frame clones here, not all; method: immunoSEQ multiplex PCR. Of around 310,000 clones listed, 9.5% to 11% are singletons. This clone turned up a few times. Its antigen is not known. Sequencing input: naive CD4+ T cells from blood. The receptor was isolated from a woman aged 25 to 39 in good health.

This chain's CDR3 is CASSHRDISTGELFF. DNA of the CDR3: TGTGCCAGCAGCCACCGGGACATTTCCACCGGGGAGCTGTTTTTT. V is TRBV7-3 and J is TRBJ2-2, with D tentatively TRBD1 (6 bases). There are 15 residues in the CDR3. Germline V gene sequence: CDR1 SGHTA, CDR2 FQGTGA. V was clipped by 5 bases and J by 4 bases, with 14 bases between them.